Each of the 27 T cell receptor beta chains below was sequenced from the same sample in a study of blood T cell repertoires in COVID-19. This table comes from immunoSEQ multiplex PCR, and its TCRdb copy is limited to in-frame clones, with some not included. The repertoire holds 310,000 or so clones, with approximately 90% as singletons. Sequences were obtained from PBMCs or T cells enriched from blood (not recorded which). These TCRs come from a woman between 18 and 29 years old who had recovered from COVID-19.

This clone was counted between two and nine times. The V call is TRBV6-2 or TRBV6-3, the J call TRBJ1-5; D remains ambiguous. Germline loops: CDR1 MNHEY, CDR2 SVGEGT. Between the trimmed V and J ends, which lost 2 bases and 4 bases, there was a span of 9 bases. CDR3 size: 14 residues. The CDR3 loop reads CASSYRAGNQPQHF. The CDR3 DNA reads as TGTGCCAGCAGTTACAGGGCGGGAAATCAGCCCCAGCATTTT.

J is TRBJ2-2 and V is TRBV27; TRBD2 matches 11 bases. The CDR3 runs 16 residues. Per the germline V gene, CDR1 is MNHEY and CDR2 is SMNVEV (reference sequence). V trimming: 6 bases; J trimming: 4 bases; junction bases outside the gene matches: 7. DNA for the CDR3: TGTGCCAGCAGCCTAAATAGCGGGAGGGCCACCGGGGAGCTGTTTTTT. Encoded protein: CASSLNSGRATGELFF.

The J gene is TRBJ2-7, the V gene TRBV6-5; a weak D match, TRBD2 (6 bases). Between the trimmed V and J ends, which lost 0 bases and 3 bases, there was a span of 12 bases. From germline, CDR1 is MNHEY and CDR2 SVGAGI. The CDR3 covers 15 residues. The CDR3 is CASSYSGGFRYEQYF. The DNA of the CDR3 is TGTGCCAGCAGTTACTCGGGGGGTTTTCGCTACGAGCAGTACTTC.

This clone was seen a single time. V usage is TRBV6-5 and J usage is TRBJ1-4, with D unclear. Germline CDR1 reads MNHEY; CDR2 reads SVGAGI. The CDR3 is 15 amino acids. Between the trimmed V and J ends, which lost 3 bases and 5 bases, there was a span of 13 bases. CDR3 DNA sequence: TGTGCCAGCAGTTATGGCCAAACCTTCAATGAAAAACTGTTTTTT. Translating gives CASSYGQTFNEKLFF.

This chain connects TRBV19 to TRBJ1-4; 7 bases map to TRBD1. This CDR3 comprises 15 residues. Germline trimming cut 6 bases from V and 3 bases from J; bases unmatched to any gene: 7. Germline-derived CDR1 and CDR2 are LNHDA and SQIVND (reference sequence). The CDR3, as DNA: TGTGCCAGTAGAACAACAGGGGTTGCTAATGAAAAACTGTTTTTT. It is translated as CASRTTGVANEKLFF.

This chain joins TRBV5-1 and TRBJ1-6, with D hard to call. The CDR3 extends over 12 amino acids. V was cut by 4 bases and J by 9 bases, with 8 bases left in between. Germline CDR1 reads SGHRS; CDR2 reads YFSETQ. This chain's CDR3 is CASSPRVSPLHF. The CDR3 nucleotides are TGCGCCAGCAGCCCCCGGGTTTCACCCCTCCACTTT.

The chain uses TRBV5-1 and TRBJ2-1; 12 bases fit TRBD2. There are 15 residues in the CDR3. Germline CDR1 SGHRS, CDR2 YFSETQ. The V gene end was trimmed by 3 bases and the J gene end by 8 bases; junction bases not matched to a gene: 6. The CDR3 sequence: CASSSATSGSDEQFF. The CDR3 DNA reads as TGCGCCAGCAGCTCGGCGACTAGCGGGAGCGATGAGCAGTTCTTC.

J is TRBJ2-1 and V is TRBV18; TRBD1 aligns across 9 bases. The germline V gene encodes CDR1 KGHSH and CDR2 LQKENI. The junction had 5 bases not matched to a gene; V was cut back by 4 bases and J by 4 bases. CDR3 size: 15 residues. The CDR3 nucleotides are TGTGCCAGCTCACTACGACAGGGGGAATACAATGAGCAGTTCTTC. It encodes CASSLRQGEYNEQFF.

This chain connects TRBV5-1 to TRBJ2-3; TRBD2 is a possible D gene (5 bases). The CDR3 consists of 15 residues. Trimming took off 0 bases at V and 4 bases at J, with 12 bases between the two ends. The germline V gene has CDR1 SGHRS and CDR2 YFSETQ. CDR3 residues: CASSLETLGSDTQYF. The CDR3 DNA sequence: TGCGCCAGCAGCTTGGAGACACTAGGGTCAGATACGCAGTATTTT.

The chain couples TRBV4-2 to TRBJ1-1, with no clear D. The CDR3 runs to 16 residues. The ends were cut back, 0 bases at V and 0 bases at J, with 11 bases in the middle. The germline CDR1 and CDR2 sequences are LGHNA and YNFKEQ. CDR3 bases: TGTGCCAGCAGCCAAGATGGCGGGAGCATGAACACTGAAGCTTTCTTT. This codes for CASSQDGGSMNTEAFF.

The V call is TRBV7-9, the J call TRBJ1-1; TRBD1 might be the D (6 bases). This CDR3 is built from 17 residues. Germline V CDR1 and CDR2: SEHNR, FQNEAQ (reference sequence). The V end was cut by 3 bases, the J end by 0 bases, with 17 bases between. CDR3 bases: TGTGCCAGCAGCTTGAGGGGGACCGCTGTAATGAACACTGAAGCTTTCTTT. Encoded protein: CASSLRGTAVMNTEAFF.

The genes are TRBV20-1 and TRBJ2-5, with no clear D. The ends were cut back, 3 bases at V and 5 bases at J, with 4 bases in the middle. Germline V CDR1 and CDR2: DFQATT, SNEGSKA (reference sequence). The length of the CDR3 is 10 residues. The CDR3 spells CSASYETQYF. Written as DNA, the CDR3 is TGCAGTGCTAGTTATGAGACCCAGTACTTC.

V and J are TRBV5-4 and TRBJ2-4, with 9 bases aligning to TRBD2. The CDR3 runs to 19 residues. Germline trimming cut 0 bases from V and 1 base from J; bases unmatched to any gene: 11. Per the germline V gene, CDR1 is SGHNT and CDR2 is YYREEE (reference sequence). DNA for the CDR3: TGTGCCAGCAGCTTGGAACGCGGGAGGGCGAGTCCGGCCAAAAACATTCAGTACTTC. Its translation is CASSLERGRASPAKNIQYF.

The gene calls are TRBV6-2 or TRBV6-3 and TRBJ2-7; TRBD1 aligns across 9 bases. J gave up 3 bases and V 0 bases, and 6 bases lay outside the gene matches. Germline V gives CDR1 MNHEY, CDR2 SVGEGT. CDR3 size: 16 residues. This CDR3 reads CASSYSPGTGFYEQYF. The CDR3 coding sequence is TGTGCCAGCAGTTACTCCCCCGGGACAGGGTTCTACGAGCAGTACTTC.

The CDR3, as DNA: TGTGCCAGCAGTCCCCGGGACAGGGGAAATGAGCAGTTCTTC. Translated, it gives CASSPRDRGNEQFF. The genes are TRBV6-6 and TRBJ2-1; 10 bases match TRBD1. The length of the CDR3 is 14 residues. The V gene end was trimmed by 5 bases and the J gene end by 7 bases; junction bases not matched to a gene: 5. Per germline, CDR1 MNHNY and CDR2 SVGAGI (reference sequence).

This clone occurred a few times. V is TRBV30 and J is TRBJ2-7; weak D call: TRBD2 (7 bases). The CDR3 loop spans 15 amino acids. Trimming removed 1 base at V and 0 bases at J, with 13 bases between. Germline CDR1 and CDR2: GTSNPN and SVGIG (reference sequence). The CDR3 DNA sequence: TGTGCCTGGAGTGGGGCGGGGGCTTACTCCTACGAGCAGTACTTC. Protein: CAWSGAGAYSYEQYF.

The CDR3 sequence is CASSFGGRNYGYTF. CDR3 coding DNA: TGTGCCAGCAGCTTCGGTGGCAGGAACTATGGCTACACCTTC. V is TRBV5-4 and J is TRBJ1-2; no firm D call. Germline CDR1 and CDR2: SGHNT and YYREEE (reference sequence). Trimming removed 2 bases from V and 2 bases from J, with 10 bases in between. The CDR3 loop spans 14 amino acids.

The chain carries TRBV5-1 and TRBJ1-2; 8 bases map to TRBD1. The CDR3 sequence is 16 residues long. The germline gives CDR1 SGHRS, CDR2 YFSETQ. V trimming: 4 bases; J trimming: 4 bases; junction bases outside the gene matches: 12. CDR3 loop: CASSGRTGRESYGYTF. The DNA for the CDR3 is TGCGCCAGCAGCGGGAGGACAGGGCGAGAGAGCTATGGCTACACCTTC.

The CDR3 region is CAWSVQPNTEAFF. CDR3 sequence (DNA): TGTGCCTGGAGTGTACAGCCGAACACTGAAGCTTTCTTT. The chain has TRBV30 and TRBJ1-1; D remains ambiguous. V was cut by 0 bases and J by 1 base, with 6 bases left in between. This CDR3 region has 13 residues. CDR1 is GTSNPN and CDR2 is SVGIG in the germline V gene (reference sequence).

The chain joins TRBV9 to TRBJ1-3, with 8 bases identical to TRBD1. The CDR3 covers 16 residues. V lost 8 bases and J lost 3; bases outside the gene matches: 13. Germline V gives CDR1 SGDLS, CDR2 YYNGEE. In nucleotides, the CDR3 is TGTGCCAGTTCTCCCCGGACAGGGTTAATTGGAAACACCATATATTTT. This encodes CASSPRTGLIGNTIYF.

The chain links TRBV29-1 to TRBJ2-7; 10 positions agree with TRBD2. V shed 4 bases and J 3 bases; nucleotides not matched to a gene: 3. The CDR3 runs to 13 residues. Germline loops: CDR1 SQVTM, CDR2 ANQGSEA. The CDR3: CSVGASGSYEQYF. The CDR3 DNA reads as TGCAGCGTTGGGGCTAGCGGGAGCTACGAGCAGTACTTC.

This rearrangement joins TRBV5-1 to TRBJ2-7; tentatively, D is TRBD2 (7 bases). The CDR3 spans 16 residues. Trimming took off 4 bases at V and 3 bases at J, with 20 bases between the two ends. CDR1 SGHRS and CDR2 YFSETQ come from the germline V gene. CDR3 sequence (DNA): TGCGCCAGCAGCCTAGACAGGAGGGAGGGACTCTACGAGCAGTACTTC. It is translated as CASSLDRREGLYEQYF.

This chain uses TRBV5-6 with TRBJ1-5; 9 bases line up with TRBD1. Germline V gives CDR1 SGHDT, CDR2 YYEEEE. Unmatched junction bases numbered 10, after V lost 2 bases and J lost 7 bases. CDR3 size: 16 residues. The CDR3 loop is CASSLGTGRGGQPQHF. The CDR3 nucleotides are TGTGCCAGCAGCTTAGGGACAGGGAGAGGAGGACAGCCCCAGCATTTT.

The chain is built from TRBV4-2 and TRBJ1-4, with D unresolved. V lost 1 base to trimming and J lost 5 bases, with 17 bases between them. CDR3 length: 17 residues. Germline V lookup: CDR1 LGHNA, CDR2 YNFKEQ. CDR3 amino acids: CASSQAWREVENEKLFF. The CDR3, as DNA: TGTGCCAGCAGCCAAGCGTGGAGGGAAGTGGAGAATGAAAAACTGTTTTTT.

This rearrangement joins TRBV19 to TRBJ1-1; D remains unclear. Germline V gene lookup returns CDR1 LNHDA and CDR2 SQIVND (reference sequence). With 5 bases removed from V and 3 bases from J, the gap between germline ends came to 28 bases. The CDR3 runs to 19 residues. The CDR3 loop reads CASSSDPLTPGRADTEAFF. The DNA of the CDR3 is TGTGCCAGTAGTTCTGACCCTTTGACTCCCGGGAGGGCCGACACTGAAGCTTTCTTT.

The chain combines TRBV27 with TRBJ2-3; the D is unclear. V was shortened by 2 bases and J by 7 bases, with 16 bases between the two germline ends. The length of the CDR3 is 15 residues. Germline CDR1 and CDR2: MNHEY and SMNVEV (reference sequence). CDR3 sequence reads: CASSLNPQELNTQYF. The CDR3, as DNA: TGTGCCAGCAGTTTAAATCCCCAGGAATTAAATACGCAGTATTTT.

CDR3 in amino acids: CASKMSTGTSGSSEQFF. CDR3 in DNA: TGTGCCAGCAAGATGTCCACCGGGACTAGCGGGAGCAGTGAGCAGTTCTTC. The rearrangement joins TRBV6-4 to TRBJ2-1; 14 bases map to TRBD2. With 7 bases clipped from V and 9 bases from J, the junction kept 14 bases outside the gene matches. Germline CDR1 and CDR2: MRHNA and SNTAGT. The CDR3 runs to 17 residues.